Listed below are T cell receptor beta chains from one sample, sequenced in a study of radiotherapy plus CTLA-4 blockade in lung cancer. Measured with immunoSEQ multiplex PCR; TCRdb has only the in-frame clones, and not every one. The table records approximately 69,000 clones, 78% of them present only once. The material was peripheral blood, obtained from a patient treated with radiotherapy plus ipilimumab. These receptors originate from a human donor with non-small cell lung cancer who had a complete response to radiotherapy plus ipilimumab. Each CDR3 is given with its conserved first and last residue. A D gene is named only where the DNA matches it firmly. The size of a clone is reported for some rows only, either as once, few or many, or as a class for expanded clones.

clone size,CDR3 length,D gene,V gene,J gene,CDR3 DNA,CDR3 protein
-,17,-,TRBV5-8,TRBJ1-5,TGTGCCAGCACCGATCCCGGGACGGCTTATAGCAATCAGCCCCAGCATTTT,CASTDPGTAYSNQPQHF
-,13,TRBD1,TRBV19,TRBJ1-2,TGTGCCAGTAACTCGGACAGGATAGATGGCTACACCTTC,CASNSDRIDGYTF
-,14,TRBD1,TRBV6-6,TRBJ1-5,TGTGCCAGCAGCCACGGACAGGGTAGTCAGCCCCAGCATTTT,CASSHGQGSQPQHF
-,13,-,TRBV7-2,TRBJ2-7,TGTGCCAGCAGCTATATACTGGCAGGCGAACCGTACTTC,CASSYILAGEPYF
-,14,-,TRBV27,TRBJ2-5,TGTGCCAGCAGTCAACGCGGGACATTTTCCACCCAGTACTTC,CASSQRGTFSTQYF
-,13,-,TRBV30,TRBJ1-2,TGTGCCTGGAGTGTAGCAAATAACTATGGCTACACCTTC,CAWSVANNYGYTF
-,15,-,TRBV18,TRBJ2-2,TGTGCCAGCTCCCGCGGGCAGAGGAACACCGGGGAGCTGTTTTTT,CASSRGQRNTGELFF
once,14,-,TRBV6-6,TRBJ2-6,TGTGCCAGCAGTTCGGTCAACGGGGCCAACGTCCTGACTTTC,CASSSVNGANVLTF
-,15,-,TRBV6-1,TRBJ2-3,TGTGCCAGCAGTGAATTGGGGATTCAGACAGATACGCAGTATTTT,CASSELGIQTDTQYF
few,14,TRBD1,TRBV28,TRBJ2-3,TGTGCCAGCGTAACAGGGGTGGGCACAGATACGCAGTATTTT,CASVTGVGTDTQYF
once,10,-,TRBV20-1,TRBJ1-1,TGCAGTGCAAGTACCCCGGGAGCTTTCTTT,CSASTPGAFF
-,15,-,TRBV9,TRBJ1-1,TGTGCCAGCAGCGTAGGAACTGAGGGGTACACTGAAGCTTTCTTT,CASSVGTEGYTEAFF
-,14,-,TRBV7-6,TRBJ1-1,TGTGCCAGCAGCCTAGGGGTCGAGGACACTGAAGCTTTCTTT,CASSLGVEDTEAFF
-,14,TRBD1,TRBV19,TRBJ1-5,TGTGCCAGTAGATACAGGGGGGGGGATCAGCCCCAGCATTTT,CASRYRGGDQPQHF
-,14,-,TRBV19,TRBJ2-6,TGTGCCAGTGAACCAGCCTCTGGGGCCAACGTCCTGACTTTC,CASEPASGANVLTF